What follows are 14 T cell receptor beta chains derived from one specimen sequenced in a study of T cell repertoires in cytomegalovirus infection. No antigens are known for them. Via MiXCR, TCRdb re-called the reads, giving one row per CDR3 protein. The repertoire holds about 900,000 distinct CDR3 sequences, approximately 31% seen once, with around 15% in the top ten. The sample consisted of cultured CD8+ T cells from PBMCs, taken from culture after CMV antigen stimulation. The source is a human donor in good health (CMV status not recorded). Some clones in this sample may be carry-over from other donors' samples.

The chain carries TRBV7-9 and TRBJ1-4; D may be TRBD1 (6 bases). The CDR3 runs to 15 residues. V was cut by 2 bases and J by 4 bases, with 11 bases left in between. Germline CDR1 reads SEHNR; CDR2 reads FQNEAQ (reference sequence). CDR3 residues: CASSLQGRFNEKLFF. In DNA form, the CDR3 reads TGTGCCAGCAGCTTACAGGGGAGGTTTAATGAAAAACTGTTTTTT.

The table lists this clonotype with a few counts. The DNA of the CDR3 is TGTGCCACCAGCAGACGCTCCGGAGCCGGGGAGCTGTTTTTT. This sequence encodes CATSRRSGAGELFF. V gene TRBV15 combines with J gene TRBJ2-2, with D uncertain. Trimming took 2 bases from V and 6 from J, leaving 10 bases between them. The CDR3 spans 14 residues. Germline CDR1 reads LNHNV; CDR2 reads YYDKDF (reference sequence).

This clonotype was picked up many times. The chain joins TRBV7-2 to TRBJ1-1; possibly TRBD1 for D (5 bases). V was clipped by 1 base and J by 4 bases, with 10 bases between them. The CDR3 has 14 amino acids. The germline V gene has CDR1 SGHTA and CDR2 FQGNSA. For the CDR3, the DNA is TGTGCCAGCAGCTTAGTAGAGGGGAGCACTGAAGCTTTCTTT. This codes for CASSLVEGSTEAFF.

In this sample, this clonotype turned up many times. The chain carries TRBV5-6 and TRBJ1-6, with no clear D. V lost 3 bases, J lost 9 bases, and 7 bases lay in between. Germline CDR1 is SGHDT and CDR2 is YYEEEE. This CDR3 spans 12 amino acids. DNA of the CDR3: TGTGCCAGCAGCTCCCTTGGTTCACCCCTCCACTTT. Its translation: CASSSLGSPLHF.

With respect to this clonotype: A read error may be the cause here, since a much bigger clone is one base away. The V call is TRBV2, the J call TRBJ2-7; TRBD1 matches at 7 bases. Germline V CDR1 and CDR2: SNHLY, FYNNEI. J gave up 2 bases and V 6 bases, and 4 bases lay outside the gene matches. The CDR3 length is 13 residues. CDR3 in DNA: TGTGCCAGCAGGCCGGGACAGACCTACGAGCAGTACTTC. It translates to CASRPGQTYEQYF.

CDR3 sequence reads: CSVDWGLHTEAFF. In nucleotides, the CDR3 is TGCAGCGTTGACTGGGGTTTGCACACTGAAGCTTTCTTT. The chain combines TRBV29-1 with TRBJ1-1; unclear D gene. Trimming removed 3 bases from V and 3 bases from J, with 11 bases in between. This CDR3 contains 13 residues. Germline CDR1 reads SQVTM; CDR2 reads ANQGSEA.

V and J are TRBV6-2 or TRBV6-3 and TRBJ2-1; D unresolved. Germline V gives CDR1 MNHEY, CDR2 SVGEGT. The CDR3 totals 15 residues. Trimming pared 6 bases from V and 4 bases from J, leaving 16 bases between. The CDR3 loop reads CASRPPRVKYNEQFF. CDR3 nucleotides: TGTGCCAGCAGGCCTCCCCGGGTCAAATACAATGAGCAGTTCTTC.

This clonotype was seen many times. The V and J genes are TRBV6-1 and TRBJ1-2; D perhaps matches TRBD1 (5 bases). V was shortened by 4 bases and J by 3 bases, with 15 bases between the two germline ends. CDR3 length: 15 residues. CDR1 and CDR2 (germline): MNHNS, SASEGT. CDR3 residues: CASSAPGLRDYGYTF. The CDR3 region has the DNA TGTGCCAGCAGTGCCCCGGGGCTCCGGGACTATGGCTACACCTTC.

This chain uses TRBV6-8 with TRBJ1-2; D is ambiguous. There are 16 residues in the CDR3. V was cut by 0 bases and J by 8 bases, with 19 bases left in between. CDR1 and CDR2 (germline): MNHGY, SAAAGT. This chain's CDR3 is CASSYSKDSTYGGYTF. DNA of the CDR3: TGTGCCAGCAGTTACTCGAAGGATAGTACCTATGGAGGCTACACCTTC.

This chain connects TRBV10-3 to TRBJ2-1, with 7 bases identical to TRBD1. V was clipped by 9 bases and J by 6 bases; unmatched bases: 5. The CDR3 has 12 amino acids. Germline V gene data show CDR1 as ENHRY and CDR2 as SYGVKD. The CDR3 here is CAIATGSNEQFF. The DNA for the CDR3 is TGTGCCATTGCGACAGGGAGCAATGAGCAGTTCTTC.

This clonotype was observed a handful of times. The chain links TRBV4-2 to TRBJ1-1; D not resolved. Trimming removed 4 bases at V and 3 bases at J, with 15 bases between. The germline CDR1 and CDR2 sequences are LGHNA and YNFKEQ. The CDR3 is 15 amino acids. DNA for the CDR3: TGTGCCAGCAGCCCCGAGCCGGGGTTCCACACTGAAGCTTTCTTT. Amino acids: CASSPEPGFHTEAFF.

This clonotype has just a few counts. The genes are TRBV7-9 and TRBJ2-4; either TRBD1 or TRBD2 may fit D (7 bases each). CDR1 is SEHNR and CDR2 is FQNEAQ in the germline V gene (reference sequence). The CDR3 loop spans 15 amino acids. The germline V and J ends were trimmed by 1 base and 4 bases, with 11 bases remaining between them. The DNA for the CDR3 is TGTGCCAGCAGCTTAGGGGGGGGACAGAAAAACATTCAGTACTTC. Translating gives CASSLGGGQKNIQYF. Using reference TRBV7-9 and TRBJ2-4 for the parts outside the CDR3, the full variable domain is DTGVSQNPRHKITKRGQNVTFRCDPISEHNRLYWYRQTLGQGPEFLTYFQNEAQLEKSRLLSDRFSAERPKGSFSTLEIQRTEQGDSAMYLCASSLGGGQKNIQYFGAGTRLSVL.

V gene TRBV6-5 combines with J gene TRBJ1-2; 10 bases match TRBD1. Per the germline V gene, CDR1 is MNHEY and CDR2 is SVGAGI. V lost 6 bases, J lost 6 bases, and 7 bases stayed unmatched. The CDR3 runs 14 residues. The CDR3 sequence is CASSYMGQGNGYTF. The DNA of the CDR3 is TGTGCCAGCAGCTACATGGGACAGGGGAATGGCTACACCTTC.

The chain recombines TRBV27 with TRBJ2-1, with D perhaps matching TRBD1 or TRBD2 (5 bases each). The CDR3 consists of 15 residues. The ends were cut back, 4 bases at V and 4 bases at J, with 14 bases in the middle. CDR1 and CDR2 from the germline V gene are MNHEY and SMNVEV (reference sequence). DNA for the CDR3: TGTGCCAGCAGTTCCGAGGGGCCTTTTTACAATGAGCAGTTCTTC. Amino acids: CASSSEGPFYNEQFF.